Sequencing of this TCR beta chain was carried out in a study of cytomegalovirus exposure and HLA in healthy donors. This clone appeared a single time. Its antigen is not known. This CDR3 is 13 amino acids long. Germline V gene lookup returns CDR1 SEHNR and CDR2 FQNEAQ (reference sequence). Trimming at V came to 5 bases and at J to 4 bases, leaving 4 bases not matched to a gene. Study-wide findings and caveats: HLA-A and HLA-B allele assignments for most subjects were reportedly predicted accurately using TCR beta sequences. Later analysis found that TCR beta chains associated with HLA were more clonally expanded than other, equally common chains.

13 Jbeta primers and 60 Vbeta primers were used for the PCR. Clones were sequenced by immunoSEQ multiplex PCR, and TCRdb holds only the in-frame ones, with some missing. This sample has fewer than 200,000 clones, with approximately 78% found just once. Healthy donors of bone marrow made up the group. This sequence was found in a woman younger than 45 in good health and CMV-seropositive. J is TRBJ2-7 and V is TRBV7-9; 8 nucleotides align to TRBD1. Sequencing used PBMCs. This CDR3 reads CASSVGQGYEQYF. CDR3 nucleotides: TGTGCCAGCAGCGTCGGACAGGGTTACGAGCAGTACTTC. Supplemented by reference TRBV7-9 and TRBJ2-7, the full variable domain reads DTGVSQNPRHKITKRGQNVTFRCDPISEHNRLYWYRQTLGQGPEFLTYFQNEAQLEKSRLLSDRFSAERPKGSFSTLEIQRTEQGDSAMYLCASSVGQGYEQYFGPGTRLTVT.